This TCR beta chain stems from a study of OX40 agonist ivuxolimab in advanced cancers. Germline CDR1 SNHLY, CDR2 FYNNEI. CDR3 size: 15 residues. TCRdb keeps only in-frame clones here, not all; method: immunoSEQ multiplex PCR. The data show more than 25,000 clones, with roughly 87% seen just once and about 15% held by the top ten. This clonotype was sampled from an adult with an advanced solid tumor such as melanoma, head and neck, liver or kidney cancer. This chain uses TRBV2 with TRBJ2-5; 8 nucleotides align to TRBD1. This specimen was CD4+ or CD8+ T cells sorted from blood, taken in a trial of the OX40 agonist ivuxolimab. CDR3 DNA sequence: TGTGTCATCAGCATCGACAGGGGTTCTCAAGAGACCCAGTACTTC. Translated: CVISIDRGSQETQYF.